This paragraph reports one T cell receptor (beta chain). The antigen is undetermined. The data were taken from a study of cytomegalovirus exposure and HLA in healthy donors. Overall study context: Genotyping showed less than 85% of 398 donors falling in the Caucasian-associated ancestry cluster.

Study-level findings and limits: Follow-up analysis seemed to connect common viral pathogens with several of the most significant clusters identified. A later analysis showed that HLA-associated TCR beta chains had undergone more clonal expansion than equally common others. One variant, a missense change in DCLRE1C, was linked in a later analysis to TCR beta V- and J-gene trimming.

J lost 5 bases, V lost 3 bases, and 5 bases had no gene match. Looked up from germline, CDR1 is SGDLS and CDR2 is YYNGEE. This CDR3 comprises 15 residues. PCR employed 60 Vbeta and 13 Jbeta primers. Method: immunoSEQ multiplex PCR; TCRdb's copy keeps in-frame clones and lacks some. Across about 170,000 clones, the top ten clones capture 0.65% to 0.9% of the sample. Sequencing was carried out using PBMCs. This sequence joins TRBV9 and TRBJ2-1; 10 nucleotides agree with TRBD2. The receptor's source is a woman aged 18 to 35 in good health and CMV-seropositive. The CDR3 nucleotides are TGTGCCAGCAGCGAGGGACTAGCGAAAAACAATGAGCAGTTCTTC. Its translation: CASSEGLAKNNEQFF.